This entry is about one T cell receptor beta chain. CDR1 is SNHLY and CDR2 is FYNNEI in the germline V gene. The CDR3 totals 14 residues. V trimming: 4 bases; J trimming: 1 base; junction bases outside the gene matches: 3. This table comes from immunoSEQ multiplex PCR, and its TCRdb copy is limited to in-frame clones, with some not included. The repertoire holds 98,000 or so clones, with 90% as singletons. This entry belongs to a study of Tregs in tolerant kidney transplant recipients. For the study at large: The nonmyeloablative bone marrow transplants came from related graft donors, with transient mixed chimerism.

This chain links TRBV2 with TRBJ1-1; 7 bases map to TRBD1. This clonotype was obtained from a human donor who received a combined kidney and bone marrow transplant. The sequenced sample was CD4+ T cells from blood, obtained before the transplant. The CDR3: CASSGQGSNTEAFF. CDR3 nucleotide sequence: TGTGCCAGCAGTGGACAGGGCTCGAACACTGAAGCTTTCTTT.